One and the same sample provided the 29 T cell receptor beta chains below, sequenced in a study of blood T cell repertoires in COVID-19. The table came from immunoSEQ multiplex PCR; TCRdb's copy has only in-frame clones and leaves some out. The table shows 110,000 or so clones, with more than 70% occurring only once. Sequencing input: peripheral blood. The receptors shown here come from a woman between 65 and 79 years old who had recovered from COVID-19.

This clone was picked up one time. The genes are TRBV9 and TRBJ2-5, with D unclear. Trimming removed 0 bases at V and 1 base at J, with 10 bases between. The CDR3 is 15 residues long. Germline CDR1 is SGDLS and CDR2 is YYNGEE. The CDR3 sequence: CASSVAPQIQETQYF. The DNA of the CDR3 is TGTGCCAGCAGCGTAGCCCCCCAGATCCAAGAGACCCAGTACTTC.

This clone was counted once. The rearrangement joins TRBV6-5 to TRBJ1-1, with 7 positions matching TRBD1. CDR1 is MNHEY and CDR2 is SVGAGI in the germline V gene. The CDR3 runs 14 residues. V was pared by 7 bases and J by 7 bases, with 12 bases of the junction left unmatched. The CDR3 DNA is TGTGCCAGCATCCGAAGGGGGCGCAAGGGTGAAGCTTTCTTT. It is translated as CASIRRGRKGEAFF.

The V gene is TRBV4-3, the J gene TRBJ2-1; maybe TRBD2 (6 bases). Germline V CDR1 and CDR2: LGHNA, YSLEER. V lost 1 base, J lost 5 bases, and 15 bases lay in between. The CDR3 spans 16 residues. As DNA, the CDR3 is TGCGCCAGCAGCCAAGCGACGGGAGTGGGAGACAATGAGCAGTTCTTC. This gives the protein CASSQATGVGDNEQFF.

The rearrangement joins TRBV27 to TRBJ2-7; TRBD1 aligns across 8 bases. The CDR3 sequence is 14 residues long. Germline V gene sequence: CDR1 MNHEY, CDR2 SMNVEV (reference sequence). Trimming at V came to 6 bases and at J to 0 bases, leaving 4 bases not matched to a gene. The CDR3 is CASSRTGGSYEQYF. The DNA for the CDR3 is TGTGCCAGCAGCCGCACAGGGGGCTCCTACGAGCAGTACTTC.

This chain links TRBV4-3 with TRBJ1-6; 8 bases fit TRBD1. CDR3 length: 18 amino acids. Germline CDR1 LGHNA, CDR2 YSLEER. Trimming removed 0 bases from V and 0 bases from J; junction bases left unmatched: 4. CDR3 sequence (DNA): TGCGCCAGCAGCCAAGATTTAACAGGGGGCTCCTATAATTCACCCCTCCACTTT. Translating it yields CASSQDLTGGSYNSPLHF.

This sequence joins TRBV6-5 and TRBJ2-2, with no clear D. The CDR3 runs 15 residues. Trimming stripped 6 bases from V and 1 base from J, with 12 bases between. CDR1 is MNHEY and CDR2 is SVGAGI in the germline V gene. The CDR3 region has the DNA TGTGCCAGCAGCCTACAGAACCTGAACACCGGGGAGCTGTTTTTT. Translation gives CASSLQNLNTGELFF.

The chain joins TRBV7-9 to TRBJ2-5; the match to TRBD1 covers 7 bases. After removal of 5 bases from V and 2 bases from J, the junction contained 8 bases not matched to a gene. The CDR3 consists of 15 residues. The germline V gene has CDR1 SEHNR and CDR2 FQNEAQ (reference sequence). The CDR3 here is CASSPGQAPQETQYF. For the CDR3, the DNA is TGTGCCAGCAGCCCTGGACAGGCCCCTCAAGAGACCCAGTACTTC.

The chain combines TRBV20-1 with TRBJ2-5; a possible D gene is TRBD1 (5 bases). Germline V gene data show CDR1 as DFQATT and CDR2 as SNEGSKA (reference sequence). V was cut by 3 bases and J by 10 bases, with 12 bases left in between. The CDR3 consists of 11 residues. Written as DNA, the CDR3 is TGCAGTGCTAGGATCAGGGATCGCCAGTACTTC. Protein: CSARIRDRQYF.

CDR3 DNA sequence: TGTGCCAGCAGTCTGAGCGGGACAGGGGGCTACGAGCAGTACTTC. Protein: CASSLSGTGGYEQYF. The gene calls are TRBV28 and TRBJ2-7; 11 bases are a match to TRBD1. The CDR3 contains 15 residues. The germline V gene encodes CDR1 MDHEN and CDR2 SYDVKM. Trimming cost V 5 bases and J 3 bases; bases outside gene matches: 6. Full variable domain (outside the CDR3, taken from reference TRBV28 and TRBJ2-7): DVKVTQSSRYLVKRTGEKVFLECVQDMDHENMFWYRQDPGLGLRLIYFSYDVKMKEKGDIPEGYSVSREKKERFSLILESASTNQTSMYLCASSLSGTGGYEQYFGPGTRLTVT.

This clone came up once. The rearrangement links TRBV28 to TRBJ2-7, with 7 bases fitting TRBD2. Trimming removed 5 bases from V and 2 bases from J; junction bases left unmatched: 6. The CDR3 covers 14 residues. Germline V lookup: CDR1 MDHEN, CDR2 SYDVKM. CDR3 residues: CASSLAGGAYEQYF. In DNA, the CDR3 is TGTGCCAGCAGTCTCGCTGGGGGGGCCTACGAGCAGTACTTC. The full variable domain, its missing parts supplied by reference TRBV28 and TRBJ2-7, is DVKVTQSSRYLVKRTGEKVFLECVQDMDHENMFWYRQDPGLGLRLIYFSYDVKMKEKGDIPEGYSVSREKKERFSLILESASTNQTSMYLCASSLAGGAYEQYFGPGTRLTVT.

The J gene is TRBJ1-6, the V gene TRBV2; 8 bases are a match to TRBD1. This CDR3 has 14 amino acids. Germline lookup yields CDR1 SNHLY and CDR2 FYNNEI. With 6 bases clipped from V and 5 bases from J, the junction kept 3 bases outside the gene matches. CDR3 loop: CASRLQGDNSPLHF. DNA for the CDR3: TGTGCCAGCAGACTACAGGGGGATAATTCACCCCTCCACTTT.

This chain connects TRBV2 to TRBJ1-6, with 8 bases identical to TRBD1. This CDR3 contains 15 residues. J was trimmed by 6 bases and V by 6 bases; bases with no gene match: 7. The germline gives CDR1 SNHLY, CDR2 FYNNEI. CDR3 nucleotides: TGTGCCAGCAGCGCGGACAGGGTCCTTAATTCACCCCTCCACTTT. Protein: CASSADRVLNSPLHF.

The gene calls are TRBV9 and TRBJ1-1; 8 bases align to TRBD1. V shed 0 bases and J 0 bases; nucleotides not matched to a gene: 4. This CDR3 region has 16 residues. Germline CDR1 is SGDLS and CDR2 is YYNGEE. CDR3 protein: CASSVAQGAVNTEAFF. Here the CDR3 DNA reads TGTGCCAGCAGCGTAGCGCAGGGGGCTGTGAACACTGAAGCTTTCTTT.

This chain joins TRBV5-1 and TRBJ1-3; 10 bases are shared with TRBD1. The CDR3 contains 14 residues. V lost 9 bases to trimming and J lost 3 bases; unmatched junction nucleotides: 6. Germline V gene sequence: CDR1 SGHRS, CDR2 YFSETQ. For the CDR3, the DNA is TGCGCCACCTCGACAGGGGGCTTTGGAAACACCATATATTTT. Residues: CATSTGGFGNTIYF. Full variable domain (remainder filled in from reference TRBV5-1 and TRBJ1-3): KAGVTQTPRYLIKTRGQQVTLSCSPISGHRSVSWYQQTPGQGLQFLFEYFSETQRNKGNFPGRFSGRQFSNSRSEMNVSTLELGDSALYLCATSTGGFGNTIYFGEGSWLTVV.

V gene TRBV3-1 (or the pseudogene TRBV3-2) combines with J gene TRBJ1-6; D is unresolved. Trimming pared 3 bases from V and 0 bases from J, leaving 3 bases between. CDR1 and CDR2 from the germline V gene are LGHDT and YNNKEL (reference sequence). The CDR3 loop spans 14 amino acids. CDR3 sequence (DNA): TGTGCCAGCAGCCAGAGCTCCTATAATTCACCCCTCCACTTT. It specifies CASSQSSYNSPLHF.

The gene calls are TRBV27 and TRBJ2-5; 9 nucleotides align to TRBD2. This CDR3 is 13 amino acids long. Germline CDR1 and CDR2: MNHEY and SMNVEV (reference sequence). The CDR3 nucleotides are TGTGCTACGGCGGGAGGGCGGGGGGAGACCCAGTACTTC. This codes for CATAGGRGETQYF.

The chain combines TRBV12-3 or TRBV12-4 with TRBJ2-7, with TRBD1 matching over 7 bases. There are 10 residues in the CDR3. The V gene end was trimmed by 6 bases and the J gene end by 9 bases; junction bases not matched to a gene: 2. CDR3 in DNA: TGTGCCAGCAGGGGACAGCGGCAGTACTTC. It is translated as CASRGQRQYF.

The chain carries TRBV18 and TRBJ2-7; D is undetermined. CDR1 KGHSH and CDR2 LQKENI come from the germline V gene. The CDR3 is 14 amino acids. The V end lost 3 bases, the J end lost 5 bases, and 14 bases lay between the germline ends. For the CDR3, the DNA is TGTGCCAGCTCACCCCTCCCGGGTTATAACGAGCAGTACTTC. This gives the protein CASSPLPGYNEQYF. The variable domain in full, with the rest retrieved from reference TRBV18 and TRBJ2-7, is NAGVMQNPRHLVRRRGQEARLRCSPMKGHSHVYWYRQLPEEGLKFMVYLQKENIIDESGMPKERFSAEFPKEGPSILRIQQVVRGDSAAYFCASSPLPGYNEQYFGPGTRLTVT.

The chain recombines TRBV2 with TRBJ1-2, with a weak D call TRBD1 (5 bases). Trimming cost V 1 base and J 8 bases, with 11 bases left between them. CDR1 is SNHLY and CDR2 is FYNNEI in the germline V gene. This CDR3 has 13 residues. The CDR3 sequence: CASSEERGGGYTF. DNA of the CDR3: TGTGCCAGCAGTGAAGAGCGGGGCGGCGGCTACACCTTC.

This clone was found a few times. The chain combines TRBV18 with TRBJ2-2, with 7 positions matching TRBD2. The germline gives CDR1 KGHSH, CDR2 LQKENI. V trimming: 1 base; J trimming: 5 bases; junction bases outside the gene matches: 4. The CDR3 totals 15 residues. CDR3 DNA: TGTGCCAGCTCACCACAGGCGCGGGGGACCGGGGAGCTGTTTTTT. Its translation is CASSPQARGTGELFF.

The gene calls are TRBV20-1 and TRBJ2-1; a possible D gene is TRBD2 (6 bases). The length of the CDR3 is 11 residues. Trimming removed 5 bases from V and 7 bases from J, with 9 bases in between. Germline CDR1 is DFQATT and CDR2 is SNEGSKA (reference sequence). The CDR3 DNA sequence: TGCAGTGCTCACGGGGGTAATGAGCAGTTCTTC. Its translation is CSAHGGNEQFF.

Comment on this clone: In the same sample, other DNA sequences code for this CDR3. The chain joins TRBV5-1 to TRBJ1-4; 7 bases line up with TRBD1. The junction had 3 bases not matched to a gene; V was cut back by 5 bases and J by 2 bases. CDR1 is SGHRS and CDR2 is YFSETQ in the germline V gene. The CDR3 covers 14 residues. In DNA form, the CDR3 reads TGCGCCAGCAGTAGGGACAGCACTAATGAAAAACTGTTTTTT. It translates to CASSRDSTNEKLFF.

The V and J genes are TRBV21-1 and TRBJ1-4; the table's D call TRBD1 went unverified against the DNA. TRBV21-1 is classified as a pseudogene. This CDR3 is built from 16 residues. CDR3: CASSTPDSATNEKLFF. The DNA for the CDR3 is TGTGCCAGCAGCACTCCTGACAGCGCAACTAATGAAAAACTGTTTTTT.

The V gene is TRBV28, the J gene TRBJ1-1; tentatively, D is TRBD1 (5 bases). Germline V gene sequence: CDR1 MDHEN, CDR2 SYDVKM. Trimming took off 1 base at V and 5 bases at J, with 14 bases between the two ends. The CDR3 extends over 15 amino acids. The CDR3 coding sequence is TGTGCCAGCAGTTTATTCCCTGAGTCAGGGACTGAAGCTTTCTTT. As protein: CASSLFPESGTEAFF. Supplemented by reference TRBV28 and TRBJ1-1, the full variable domain reads DVKVTQSSRYLVKRTGEKVFLECVQDMDHENMFWYRQDPGLGLRLIYFSYDVKMKEKGDIPEGYSVSREKKERFSLILESASTNQTSMYLCASSLFPESGTEAFFGQGTRLTVV.

In this sample, this clone turned up a few times. V and J are TRBV13 and TRBJ2-1; 9 nucleotides align to TRBD2. Germline V gene data show CDR1 as PRHDT and CDR2 as FYEKMQ (reference sequence). There are 14 residues in the CDR3. The CDR3 sequence is CASRQREAKDEQFF. Here the CDR3 DNA reads TGTGCGTCGAGACAGCGGGAGGCCAAGGATGAGCAGTTCTTC.

The rearrangement uses TRBV28 and TRBJ2-7, with 10 bases lining up with TRBD2. Germline assignment: CDR1 MDHEN and CDR2 SYDVKM. The CDR3 consists of 15 residues. Trimming at V came to 6 bases and at J to 5 bases, leaving 10 bases not matched to a gene. CDR3 sequence (DNA): TGTGCCAGCAGCAGACCACTAGCGGGGCCCCACGAGCAGTACTTC. As protein: CASSRPLAGPHEQYF. Complete variable domain (other parts from reference TRBV28 and TRBJ2-7): DVKVTQSSRYLVKRTGEKVFLECVQDMDHENMFWYRQDPGLGLRLIYFSYDVKMKEKGDIPEGYSVSREKKERFSLILESASTNQTSMYLCASSRPLAGPHEQYFGPGTRLTVT.

V usage is TRBV6-5 and J usage is TRBJ2-7; the D gene is possibly TRBD1 (6 bases). This CDR3 has 13 amino acids. CDR1 is MNHEY and CDR2 is SVGAGI in the germline V gene. The ends were cut back, 8 bases at V and 5 bases at J, with 16 bases in the middle. The CDR3 DNA follows: TGTGCCAGCCGTCTCGGACAGTTCCACGAGCAGTACTTC. This sequence encodes CASRLGQFHEQYF.

V gene TRBV28 combines with J gene TRBJ2-3; TRBD2 matches 9 bases. Per the germline V gene, CDR1 is MDHEN and CDR2 is SYDVKM. This CDR3 contains 16 residues. Trimming at V came to 8 bases and at J to 9 bases, leaving 18 bases not matched to a gene. CDR3 bases: TGTGCCAGCGATCCTACCGGGAGCGGGGGGTACAGGACGCAGTATTTT. As protein: CASDPTGSGGYRTQYF.

The V call is TRBV11-3, the J call TRBJ2-5; D gene ambiguous. CDR3 length: 11 amino acids. Germline lookup yields CDR1 SGHNT and CDR2 YENEEA. V was cut by 4 bases and J by 7 bases, with 7 bases left in between. As DNA, the CDR3 is TGTGCCAGCAGCTCGGGTGGGACCCAGTACTTC. The encoded protein is CASSSGGTQYF.